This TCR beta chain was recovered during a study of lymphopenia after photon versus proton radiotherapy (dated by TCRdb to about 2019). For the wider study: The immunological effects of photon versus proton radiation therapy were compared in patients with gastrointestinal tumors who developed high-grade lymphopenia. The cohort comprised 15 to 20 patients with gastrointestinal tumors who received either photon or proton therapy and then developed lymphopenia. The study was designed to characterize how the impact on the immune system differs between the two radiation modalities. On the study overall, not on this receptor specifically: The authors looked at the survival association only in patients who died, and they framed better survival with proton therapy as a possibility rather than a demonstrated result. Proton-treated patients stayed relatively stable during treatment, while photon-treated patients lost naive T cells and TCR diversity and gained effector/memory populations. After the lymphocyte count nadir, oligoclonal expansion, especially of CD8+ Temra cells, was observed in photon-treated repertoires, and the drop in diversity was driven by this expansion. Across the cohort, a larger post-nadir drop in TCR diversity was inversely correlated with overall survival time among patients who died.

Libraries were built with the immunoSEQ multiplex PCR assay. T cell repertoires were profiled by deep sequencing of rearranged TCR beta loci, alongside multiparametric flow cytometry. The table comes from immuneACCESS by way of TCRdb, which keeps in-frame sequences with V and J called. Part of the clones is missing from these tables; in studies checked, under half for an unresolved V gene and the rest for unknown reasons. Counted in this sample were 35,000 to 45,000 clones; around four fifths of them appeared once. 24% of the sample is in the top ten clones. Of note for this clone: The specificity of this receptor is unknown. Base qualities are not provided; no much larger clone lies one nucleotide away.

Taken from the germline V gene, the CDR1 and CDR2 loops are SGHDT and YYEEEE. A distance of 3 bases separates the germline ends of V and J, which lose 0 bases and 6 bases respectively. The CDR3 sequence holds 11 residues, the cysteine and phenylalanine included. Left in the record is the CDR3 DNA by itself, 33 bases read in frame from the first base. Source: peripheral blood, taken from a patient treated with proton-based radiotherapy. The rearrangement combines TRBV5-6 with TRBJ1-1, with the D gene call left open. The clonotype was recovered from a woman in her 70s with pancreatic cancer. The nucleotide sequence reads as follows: TGTGCCAGCAGCTTGGACGCTGAAGCTTTCTTT. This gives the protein CASSLDAEAFF.